The clone carrying this TCR beta chain showed up just a few times. Next came a second PCR, run for about 6 to 11 cycles, which used a sample-barcoded 5' primer along with a J-beta primer mix. All samples gave at least 2.5 million CDR3-containing paired-end reads. TCRdb re-called the 5' RACE reads with MiXCR, one entry per CDR3 protein. Among about 810,000 distinct CDR3 sequences listed, about 34% were seen once. V was pared by 0 bases and J by 4 bases, with 12 bases between. Per germline, CDR1 DFQATT and CDR2 SNEGSKA (reference sequence). CDR3 length: 14 residues. Healthy Russian Caucasian donors spanned ages about 6 to 100 years. These data come from a study of blood T cells in healthy people across ages.

The specimen was blood. The clonotype was recovered from a man between 18 and 29 years old in good health. The V gene is TRBV20-1, the J gene TRBJ1-2, with D possibly matching TRBD1 (5 bases). The CDR3, as DNA: TGCAGTGCTAGAGAGGGCGGGGCCCCCTATGGCTACACCTTC. Protein: CSAREGGAPYGYTF.